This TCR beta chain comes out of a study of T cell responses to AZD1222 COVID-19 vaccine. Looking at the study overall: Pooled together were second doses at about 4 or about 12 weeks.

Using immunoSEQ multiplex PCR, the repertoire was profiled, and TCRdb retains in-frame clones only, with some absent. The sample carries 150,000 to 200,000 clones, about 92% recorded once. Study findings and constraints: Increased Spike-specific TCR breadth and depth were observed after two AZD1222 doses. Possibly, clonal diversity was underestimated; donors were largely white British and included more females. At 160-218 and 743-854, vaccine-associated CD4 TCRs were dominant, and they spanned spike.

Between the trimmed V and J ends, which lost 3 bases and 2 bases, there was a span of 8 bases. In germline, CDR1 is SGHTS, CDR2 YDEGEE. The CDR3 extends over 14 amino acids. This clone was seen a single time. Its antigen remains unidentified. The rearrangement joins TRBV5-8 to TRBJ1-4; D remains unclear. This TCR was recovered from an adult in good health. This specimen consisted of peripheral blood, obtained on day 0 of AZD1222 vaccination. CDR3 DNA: TGTGCCAGCAGCTCCGGGCGGACTAATGAAAAACTGTTTTTT. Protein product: CASSSGRTNEKLFF.